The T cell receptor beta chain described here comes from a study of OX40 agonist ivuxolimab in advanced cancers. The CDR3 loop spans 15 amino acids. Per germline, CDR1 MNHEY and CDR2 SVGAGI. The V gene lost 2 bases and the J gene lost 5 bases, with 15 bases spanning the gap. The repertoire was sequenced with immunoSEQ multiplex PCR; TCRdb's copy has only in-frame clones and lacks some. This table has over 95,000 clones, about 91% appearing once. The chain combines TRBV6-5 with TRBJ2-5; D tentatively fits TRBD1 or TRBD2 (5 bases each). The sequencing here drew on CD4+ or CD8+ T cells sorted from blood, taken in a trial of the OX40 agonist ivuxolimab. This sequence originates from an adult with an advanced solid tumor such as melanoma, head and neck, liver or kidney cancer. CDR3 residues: CASSYPGLGRETQYF. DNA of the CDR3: TGTGCCAGCAGTTACCCGGGGCTGGGTAGGGAGACCCAGTACTTC.